The T cell receptor (beta chain) under discussion was sequenced for a study of T cell changes during pregnancy in multiple sclerosis. The protocol was immunoSEQ multiplex PCR, while the TCRdb copy is restricted to in-frame clones and leaves out a portion. The sample lists about 34,000 clones; around nine tenths were seen once. Trimming removed 0 bases at V and 6 bases at J, with 6 bases between. Germline lookup yields CDR1 SEHNR and CDR2 FQNEAQ (reference sequence). The CDR3 runs to 12 residues. This clonotype originated in a female donor with multiple sclerosis, enrolled in a pregnancy study. The rearrangement uses TRBV7-9 and TRBJ2-7; no definite D call. The input for sequencing was CD8+ T cells from peripheral blood mononuclear cells, taken in the second trimester of pregnancy. The CDR3 reads CASSLATPEQYF. The CDR3 nucleotides read TGTGCCAGCAGCTTAGCGACACCCGAGCAGTACTTC.